This T cell receptor (beta chain) was identified in a study of T cells in narcolepsy. Findings of the study overall: Blood of same and different patients, but not healthy controls, reportedly held recurring autoreactive clonotypes.

Trimming left V 6 bases short and J 1 base short, with 6 bases between. Germline loops: CDR1 SQVTM, CDR2 ANQGSEA. The CDR3 covers 11 residues. Produced via immunoSEQ multiplex PCR; TCRdb's table is partial and in-frame only. The sample records about 24,000 clones, over 75% being singletons. Concerning this clone itself: As yet, its antigen is unknown.

The rearrangement uses TRBV29-1 and TRBJ1-1; no firm D call. This receptor was identified in a human donor in good health. The source material was memory (CD45RA-) CD4+ T cells from blood. Here the CDR3 reads CSVLENTEAFF. The DNA for the CDR3 is TGCAGCGTCCTCGAGAACACTGAAGCTTTCTTT.